This is a list of T cell receptor beta chains from one sample in a study of blood T cells in healthy people across ages. One entry per CDR3 protein, called by TCRdb with MiXCR from the 5' RACE reads. The repertoire holds about 1.8 million distinct CDR3 sequences, around half seen once, with over 2% in the top ten. What was sequenced was blood. These receptors all come from a middle-aged woman in good health. Each CDR3 is given with its conserved first and last residue. The D gene is left open where the match is weak. Rows give clone size only sometimes, using once, few, many, or a class for an expanded clone.

>TRBV4-1|TRBJ1-1|TRBD1|-
TGCGCCAGCAGCCCTATCGAACAGGGGGACACTGAAGCTTTCTTT
CASSPIEQGDTEAFF
>TRBV10-3|TRBJ2-7|-|-
TGTGCCATCAGTGAAGGGGCAGGCTACAATGAGCAGTACTTC
CAISEGAGYNEQYF
>TRBV9|TRBJ2-1|TRBD2|-
TGTGCCAGCAGCGTAGCTAGCGGGGGGGTCGGGTTCGATGAGCAGTTCTTC
CASSVASGGVGFDEQFF
>TRBV2|TRBJ2-7|-|-
TGTGCCAGCAGTGTGATAACAGTTGGCGAGCAGTACTTC
CASSVITVGEQYF
>TRBV5-4|TRBJ2-6|-|once
TGTGCCAGCAGCCGGGGACGGCTATCAACCAGCTCTGGGGCCAACGTCCTGACTTTC
CASSRGRLSTSSGANVLTF
>TRBV6-6|TRBJ2-7|TRBD1|few
TGTGCCAGCAGTACAGGGGGGAGTGAGCAGTACTTC
CASSTGGSEQYF
>TRBV20-1|TRBJ2-1|TRBD2|-
TGCAGTGCTAGAGATTTCGGTCAGACTAGCGGGGCTTACAATGAGCAGTTCTTC
CSARDFGQTSGAYNEQFF
>TRBV29-1|TRBJ2-7|TRBD1|-
TGCAGCGCTGGGGACAGGGGTGGCTACGAGCAGTACTTC
CSAGDRGGYEQYF
>TRBV2|TRBJ1-4|-|-
TGTGCCAGCAGTGACGAGGGCGCCATACTGTTTTTT
CASSDEGAILFF
>TRBV9|TRBJ2-5|TRBD2|-
TGTGCCAGCAGCGTAGAGATAGCGGGGGGCCAAGAGACCCAGTACTTC
CASSVEIAGGQETQYF
>TRBV12-3/TRBV12-4|TRBJ2-7|-|-
TGTGCCAGCAGGGTTCAGGGATTAACCTCCGAGCAGTACTTC
CASRVQGLTSEQYF